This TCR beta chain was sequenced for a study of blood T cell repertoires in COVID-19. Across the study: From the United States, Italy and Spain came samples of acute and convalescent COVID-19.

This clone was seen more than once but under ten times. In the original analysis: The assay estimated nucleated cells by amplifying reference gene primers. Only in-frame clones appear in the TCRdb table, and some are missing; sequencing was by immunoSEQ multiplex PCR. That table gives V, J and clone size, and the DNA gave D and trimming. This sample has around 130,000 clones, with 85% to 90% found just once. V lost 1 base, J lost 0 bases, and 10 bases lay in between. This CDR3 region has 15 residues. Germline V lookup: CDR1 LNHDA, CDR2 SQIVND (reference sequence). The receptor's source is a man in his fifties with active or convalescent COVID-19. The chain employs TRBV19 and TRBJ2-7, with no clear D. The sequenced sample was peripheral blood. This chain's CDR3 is CASSIGHTASYEQYF. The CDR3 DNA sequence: TGTGCCAGTAGTATAGGGCACACCGCCTCCTACGAGCAGTACTTC.